This TCR beta chain stems from a study of cytomegalovirus exposure and HLA in healthy donors (TCRdb year 2017). Describing the broader study: In an earlier analysis of 587 of the donors, less than 350 Gb of sequence data and some 120 million unique TCR beta sequences from 150 million to 200 million T cells were reported. About 280 gigabases of sequencing data and about 92 million unique TCR sequences made up an early release that covered approximately 620 HLA-typed donors. Of the approximately 400 genotyped donors, around 81% fell in the genetic ancestry cluster associated with self-reported Caucasian donors. The study aimed to test whether cataloging public T cell receptors could reveal signatures of past pathogen exposure. The study profiled the T cell repertoires of under 850 subjects by immunosequencing and related them to cytomegalovirus serostatus. Along with the approximately 670-subject first cohort, a separate validation cohort of over a hundred different subjects was used. To predict cytomegalovirus infection status, the study combined high-throughput TCR immunosequencing, statistical association of individual TCRs with disease status, and machine learning. A later analysis re-examined previously published TCR beta repertoires from around 670 donors and added high-resolution HLA genotyping to investigate patterns of TCR occurrence. Rather than drawing on any new phenotypic data, the later analysis identified candidate immune exposures from TCR beta sequences and the way those sequences occurred across donors. An earlier analysis of some 600 of the donors applied high-throughput TCR beta sequencing to assess whether each TCR beta V gene segment acted as functional or pseudogenic. Alongside the repertoire data, information on donor age, sex, ethnicity and CMV serostatus was compiled. Genome-wide SNP genotypes for about 60% of the roughly 700 donors were used in a later genetic analysis, which treated that subset as a discovery cohort. All discovery cohort repertoires had been generated using a single sequencing platform. HLA typing covered class I and class II loci at four-digit resolution. Typing coverage varied by locus: about 620-630 donors for A, B, C, DRB1 and DQB1; approximately 500 for DQA1; some 610 for DPA1; around 490 for DPB1. Five DR-DQ haplotypes were treated as single units for association and clustering because of strong linkage in the cohort. On average, 235,054 unique TCR beta nucleotide sequences were sequenced per donor among fewer than 500 genotyped donors of the cohort, with roughly a sixth of those sequences being non-productive. What the work shows at the level of the full study, not this receptor alone: For the cohort, immune exposure information was limited to CMV serostatus. In a later analysis, TCR association rates were found to vary across HLA loci, with the most associated TCRs seen for DRB1 alleles and the fewest for HLA-C alleles. Correlated functional status among segregating V segments might reflect linkage disequilibrium, but an unknown experimental factor could not be ruled out. The classifier was reported to diagnose cytomegalovirus status with high specificity and sensitivity in both the original cohort and the validation cohort. A later analysis reported that several top co-occurrence clusters appeared linked to parvovirus B19, influenza, CMV and Epstein-Barr virus. While some public TCRs were present in many individuals, most TCR sequences turned up only very rarely across donors. Assigning TCR associations to individual alleles was difficult when HLA alleles, especially DR and DQ, strongly co-occurred. Because HLA typing was unavailable for some donors at each locus, only the typed subset was used in association tests. Presence/absence analyses assumed roughly uniform sequencing depth across donors, an assumption that may not hold. The 87-base-pair reads could not distinguish some IMGT-functional V segments, including TRBV6-2 and TRBV6-3, so those segments were excluded. Specific HLA alleles were associated with around 18,000 TCR beta sequences at a false discovery rate of 0.05 in a later analysis. A later genetic analysis reported fewer N-insertions in productive TCRs among donors in an Asian-associated ancestry cluster than the roughly 620-donor mean. A further reported finding was that TCR beta sequences accurately predicted the HLA-A and HLA-B alleles for most subjects in the first cohort. In vitro tests confirmed that a few of the cytomegalovirus-associated TCR beta chains recognize cytomegalovirus antigens. V-gene and J-gene trimming of TCR beta chains was associated with a missense DCLRE1C variant in a later genetic analysis, and the association was replicated in an independent cohort. In a later analysis, most CMV-associated TCR beta chains were found to appear HLA-restricted, with HLA associations seemingly driven largely by CMV exposure. The cohort was sequenced for TCR beta chains only, and without alpha or paired-chain data the features that could be detected were limited. Broadly in line with IMGT annotations, most TCR beta V segments showed up in productive rearrangements about 90% or about 30% of the time in an earlier analysis of 450 to 750 of the donors. It was suggested by the authors that the approach could potentially be generalized to other disease states and immunological phenotypes. The study listed 150 to 200 TCR beta chains as associated with cytomegalovirus. The earlier analysis of fewer than 750 of the donors excluded 15 to 20 rarely observed V segments, including chromosome 9 orphons, because counts were too low. A later analysis found that HLA-associated TCR beta chains were more clonally expanded and had lower generation probabilities than equally common non-associated chains. A group of highly shared sequence variants was considered likely to be a technical artifact of the sequencing pipeline.

The library was built by means of the immunoSEQ multiplex PCR assay. For the multiplex PCR, a mixture combining 60 forward primers for TCR Vbeta segments and 13 reverse primers for TCR Jbeta segments was used. The CDR3 region of rearranged TCR beta genes was amplified from genomic DNA by a multiplex PCR assay. The amplified TCR beta libraries were sequenced on the Illumina HiSeq System as 87-base-pair reads. The paper's data handling went like this. In a later analysis, tens of millions of unique TCR beta chains were counted across the 690 or so repertoires, and roughly 11 million of these chains were shared by at least two donors. Raw reads were error-corrected and collapsed into unique sequences by a nearest-neighbor algorithm in which closely related sequences were merged to remove PCR and sequencing errors. Alignment of CDR3 sequences to IMGT reference sequences was used to assign V, D and J gene segments. Each retained sequence needed at least a six-nucleotide match to both a V gene segment and a J gene segment. Rearrangements were classified as productive when the CDR3 lacked stop codons and remained in frame with V and J, and all other rearrangements were classified as non-productive. Following IMGT convention, CDR3 was defined as the stretch from the second conserved V-encoded cysteine to the conserved J-encoded phenylalanine. The earlier analysis of about 570 of the donors excluded any sequence lacking an unambiguous match to a single V gene segment. In an earlier analysis of 587 of the donors, a V segment was called functional when productive rearrangements were above 56.7%, and segregating when the standard deviation between donors exceeded 5%. To diagnose cytomegalovirus status from the catalog of TCR beta chain sequences, a statistical classification framework was built. In a later analysis, V and J genes were assigned by comparing TCR nucleotide sequences against IMGT/GENE-DB human TR gene sequences. Using the TCRdist pipeline, a later analysis assigned CDR3 sequences along with most-parsimonious VDJ recombination scenarios. In a later analysis, every TCR beta chain was defined by the combination of its CDR3 amino acid sequence and its V-gene family, and reads without a unique V-gene family were dropped. A later analysis removed 592 highly shared, low-generation-probability nucleotide sequences to deal with suspected cross-contamination and a sequencing artifact. For each public chain, a later analysis derived a clonal expansion index from normalized ranks of inferred template counts within each repertoire. In a later analysis, generation probabilities were computed using a VDJ recombination model fitted to out-of-frame rearrangements, and the results were checked against IGoR. Hypergeometric tests were used in a later analysis to score TCR-TCR, TCR-HLA and TCR-CMV co-occurrence, with a repertoire-size bias correction applied to the TCR pairs. False discovery rates were estimated in a later analysis by permuting HLA or CMV assignments 20 times. In a later analysis, co-occurring TCRs were grouped with DBSCAN, and TCRdist sequence similarity was added when clustering was performed within HLA-allele-positive subsets. Repertoires with fewer than 30,000 or more than 120,000 public chains were left out of co-occurrence clustering, as were about 5 repertoires with anomalous nucleotide sharing. TCRdb took over this immuneACCESS table, retaining in-frame rearrangements with V and J assigned. Such tables are incomplete; in checked studies, under half of the missing clones stem from an unresolved V gene, and the remainder is unexplained. The DNA was the basis for D and trimming; V, J and clone size are from that table. The sample data list about 120,000 clones, and roughly 8.6% of these were observed just once. The ten biggest clones cover 5% to 6.5% of the sample.

Regarding this clone: The clone's antigen remains unknown. It has no much larger one-base neighbor in the sample; base qualities were not kept.

The V end gives up 5 bases and the J end 7 bases, leaving 13 bases in the junction not matched to a gene. CDR1 and CDR2 are drawn from the germline V gene: SGHNT, YENEEA. Spanning cysteine to phenylalanine, the CDR3 consists of 16 amino acids. Kept here is only the CDR3 DNA, which spans 48 bases and is read in frame from base 1. The cohort consisted of some 730 healthy bone marrow donors. All cohort members were sampled while nominally healthy, although unrecorded immune exposures were likely present. The donor tested CMV seropositive and was one of the 289 seropositive cohort members. Each donor provided a peripheral blood sample, and peripheral blood mononuclear cells were used for TCR beta sequencing. Genomic DNA was extracted from the blood cell samples with the Qiagen DNeasy Blood Extraction Kit.

Sample: PBMCs. The chain is encoded by TRBV11-3 joined to TRBJ1-2; 10 nucleotides in the junction match TRBD1. The receptor was isolated from a woman aged 40 to 50 in good health and CMV-seropositive. The nucleotides are TGTGCCAGCAGCCGAAAGGGGACAGGGGCCCTCGTTGGCTACACCTTC. The encoded protein is CASSRKGTGALVGYTF.